This T cell receptor beta chain appears in the sequencing data of a study of CD8 T cells in ankylosing spondylitis. TCRdb used MiXCR to reprocess the 5' RACE reads, holding one entry per CDR3 protein. The sample comprises approximately 300,000 distinct CDR3 sequences, 20% of which are singletons, and roughly 4% rests with the top ten. This clonotype was observed a few times. Its target is not known. Whole-study results and caveats: Disease-linked clones reportedly concentrated significantly in matched ankylosing spondylitis synovial fluid. Eight highly homologous variants made up a TCR beta motif, and this motif appeared characteristic of ankylosing spondylitis blood.

The clonotype comes from a female donor with ankylosing spondylitis or in good health (not recorded which). The sequenced sample was blood, either unsorted or a sorted T cell fraction (not recorded which).

DNA for the CDR3: TGTGCCAGCACCCCGACAGGGCGGGGCACTGAAGCTTTCTTT. This gives the protein CASTPTGRGTEAFF. V and J are TRBV25-1 and TRBJ1-1; TRBD1 matches 7 bases. V shed 7 bases, J shed 4 bases, and the junction held 9 bases outside the gene matches. The CDR3 sequence is 14 residues long. CDR1 is MGHDK, CDR2 SYGVNS, per germline.